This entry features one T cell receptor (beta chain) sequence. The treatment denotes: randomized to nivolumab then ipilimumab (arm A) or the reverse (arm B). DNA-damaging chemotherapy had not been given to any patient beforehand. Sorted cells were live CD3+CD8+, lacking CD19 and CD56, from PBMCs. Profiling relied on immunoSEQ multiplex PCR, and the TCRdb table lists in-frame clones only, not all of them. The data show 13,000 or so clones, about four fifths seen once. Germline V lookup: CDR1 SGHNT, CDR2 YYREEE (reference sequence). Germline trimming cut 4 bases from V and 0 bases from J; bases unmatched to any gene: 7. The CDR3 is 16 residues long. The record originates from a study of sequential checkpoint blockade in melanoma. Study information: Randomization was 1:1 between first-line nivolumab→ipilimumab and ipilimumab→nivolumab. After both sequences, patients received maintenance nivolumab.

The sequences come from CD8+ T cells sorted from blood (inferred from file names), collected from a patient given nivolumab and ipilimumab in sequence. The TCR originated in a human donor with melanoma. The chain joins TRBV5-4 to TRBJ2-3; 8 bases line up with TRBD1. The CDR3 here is CASSRGTGGSTDTQYF. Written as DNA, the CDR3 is TGTGCCAGCAGCCGGGGGACAGGCGGGAGCACAGATACGCAGTATTTT.